Sequencing of this TCR beta chain was carried out in a study of blood T cell repertoires in COVID-19. The sample holds one count of this clone. V lost 5 bases to trimming and J lost 6 bases; unmatched junction nucleotides: 7. CDR3 length: 15 amino acids. Looked up from germline, CDR1 is SNHLY and CDR2 is FYNNEI. TCRdb keeps only in-frame clones here, not all; method: immunoSEQ multiplex PCR. The top ten hold approximately 7% of the sample, which has tens of thousands of clones, roughly four fifths seen once. The sequence was obtained from a human donor in a cohort sampled during active COVID-19. The sequencing input was peripheral blood. The genes are TRBV2 and TRBJ1-4; 9 bases line up with TRBD1. The CDR3 region is CASSTPGQGDEKLFF. The CDR3, as DNA: TGTGCCAGCAGTACACCGGGACAGGGAGATGAAAAACTGTTTTTT.